This TCR beta chain comes out of a study of T cell repertoires in aging, cancer and after chemotherapy. On this clonotype itself: Its antigen is still unknown.

Per the germline V gene, CDR1 is PRHDT and CDR2 is FYEKMQ (reference sequence). The CDR3 extends over 17 amino acids. With V trimmed by 2 bases and J by 1 base, 4 bases remained unmatched. Study-wide results and caveats: In healthy donors, age-related TCR diversity loss mainly reflected lost richness. These repertoire data do not allow conclusions about immunological memory after chemotherapy.

Rearranged V-D-J TRB sequences were amplified with a mixed TRB-A/B primer pool. From the multiplex PCR reads, TCRdb called clonotypes with MiXCR, one entry per CDR3 protein. The repertoire includes roughly 2,500 distinct CDR3 sequences, 23% of them detected once, and over 12% sits in the top ten. TCR beta rearrangements were amplified from peripheral blood genomic DNA. The TCR comes from a human donor with a solid tumor. The specimen sequenced was blood. The chain employs TRBV13 and TRBJ2-3, with 12 bases fitting TRBD2. Written as DNA, the CDR3 is TGTGCCAGCAGCTTACTACGACTAGCGGGAGGCACAGATACGCAGTATTTT. Translating gives CASSLLRLAGGTDTQYF.